The rows below give T cell receptor beta chains drawn from one sample of a study of blood T cells in healthy people across ages. TCRdb called the 5' RACE reads again in MiXCR, with one record for every CDR3 protein. The sample lists hundreds of thousands of distinct CDR3 sequences; 45% to 50% were seen once. The source material was blood. These receptors originate from a woman aged 55-75 years in good health. Both conserved end residues are trimmed from each CDR3. Fields, in order: V gene, J gene, CDR3 protein.

TRBV12-3/TRBV12-4	TRBJ2-1	ASTPGGQGFKGQF
TRBV20-1	TRBJ2-3	SASGAGVSDTQY
TRBV7-2	TRBJ1-2	ASSSYGFYGYT
TRBV3-1	TRBJ1-5	ASSQDIGQPQH
TRBV9	TRBJ2-3	ASSVTSGRVTDTQY
TRBV4-3	TRBJ2-1	ASSQDLTGSFHGDSYNEQF
TRBV7-9	TRBJ2-5	ASSEPGGRTQETQY
TRBV7-8	TRBJ2-7	ASSSSLAGQLSYEQY
TRBV7-2	TRBJ1-1	ASSRPPLGSEAF
TRBV6-2/TRBV6-3	TRBJ2-5	ASSYSARGGKTQY
TRBV28	NA	ASSQGQRYSYEQY
TRBV28	TRBJ2-2	ASSRRGAGELF
TRBV2	TRBJ2-7	ASTVGQGGEQY